The clone carrying this T cell receptor beta chain was detected a few times. The data stem from a study of T cells in Graves' hyperthyroidism and ophthalmopathy. The CDR3 regions of TCR beta were amplified from RNA transcripts. First-round RT-PCR of the TCR CDR3 relied on the HTBI primer set. TCRdb re-analysed the multiplex PCR reads in MiXCR, keeping a single row per CDR3 protein. This sample carries some 300,000 distinct CDR3 sequences, roughly a fifth of them seen once, and the ten largest clones take under 40%. CDR1 and CDR2 from the germline V gene are MDHEN and SYDVKM. J was trimmed by 7 bases and V by 6 bases; bases with no gene match: 9. This CDR3 is built from 16 residues.

The receptor was isolated from a man aged 50 to 59 with Graves' ophthalmopathy. The V gene is TRBV28, the J gene TRBJ2-2; 12 bases agree with TRBD1. Sequenced sample: blood. CDR3 nucleotides: TGTGCCAGCAGGGAACCGGGACAGGGGGCCGTCGGGGAGCTGTTTTTT. Encoded protein: CASREPGQGAVGELFF.